A single sample is the source of the 16 T cell receptor beta chains below, sequenced in a study of blood T cell repertoires in COVID-19. Profiled with immunoSEQ multiplex PCR; TCRdb holds only in-frame clones, not every one. The table includes 180,000 or so clones, 65% to 85% detected once. The sequencing sample was made of peripheral blood. These TCRs come from a human donor with acute or convalescent COVID-19. The donor label of this sample is uncertain.

The genes are TRBV11-2 and TRBJ1-1; D is uncertain. This CDR3 is built from 12 residues. V lost 1 base to trimming and J lost 12 bases, with 12 bases between them. The V gene's germline CDR1 is SGHAT and CDR2 FQNNGV. The CDR3 DNA sequence: TGTGCCAGCAGCTTAGTGGCGGCGTTGCCTTTCTTT. Its protein is CASSLVAALPFF.

The chain couples TRBV7-2 to TRBJ2-1; possibly TRBD1 for D (5 bases). Germline V gives CDR1 SGHTA, CDR2 FQGNSA. CDR3 length: 15 residues. Trimming removed 5 bases from V and 4 bases from J, with 15 bases in between. In DNA, the CDR3 is TGTGCCAGCAGCAAAGACAGCAACTCGTACAATGAGCAGTTCTTC. It specifies CASSKDSNSYNEQFF.

The V call is TRBV25-1, the J call TRBJ1-4; no clear D. The CDR3 has 15 amino acids. Germline assignment: CDR1 MGHDK and CDR2 SYGVNS. The V end lost 3 bases, the J end lost 5 bases, and 13 bases lay between the germline ends. This CDR3 reads CASSDPRGTNEKLFF. The CDR3 DNA is TGTGCCAGCAGTGACCCTCGGGGTACCAATGAAAAACTGTTTTTT.

The chain employs TRBV28 and TRBJ1-1, with D unclear. Germline CDR1 reads MDHEN; CDR2 reads SYDVKM. Trimming took 7 bases from V and 4 from J, leaving 10 bases between them. This CDR3 has 12 residues. CDR3 bases: TGTGCCAGCAAGACAATGCGCACTGAAGCTTTCTTT. Translated: CASKTMRTEAFF.

The V gene is TRBV28, the J gene TRBJ1-5, with a possible D match to TRBD1 (5 bases). Germline V gives CDR1 MDHEN, CDR2 SYDVKM. The CDR3 length is 12 residues. V was pared by 10 bases and J by 5 bases, with 12 bases between. CDR3 coding DNA: TGTGCCACCCAGGTAGGGGATCAGCCCCAGCATTTT. It encodes CATQVGDQPQHF.

The chain recombines TRBV5-6 with TRBJ2-5; 7 bases map to TRBD1. Germline values: CDR1 SGHDT, CDR2 YYEEEE. Unmatched junction bases numbered 7, after V lost 4 bases and J lost 4 bases. This CDR3 is 14 amino acids long. CDR3 loop: CASSPRPGGETQYF. The CDR3 nucleotides read TGTGCCAGCAGCCCCCGCCCAGGGGGAGAGACCCAGTACTTC.

V is TRBV30 and J is TRBJ2-1; no clear D gene. The germline V gene has CDR1 GTSNPN and CDR2 SVGIG (reference sequence). Trimming removed 7 bases at V and 8 bases at J, with 21 bases between. The CDR3 runs 14 residues. The CDR3 nucleotides are TGTGCCTCCTCTAGAGTAGCCCCCTCCGATGAGCAGTTCTTC. Translating it yields CASSRVAPSDEQFF.

The V and J genes are TRBV9 and TRBJ1-6; 9 bases are a match to TRBD1. The germline V gene has CDR1 SGDLS and CDR2 YYNGEE. J gave up 9 bases and V 0 bases, and 7 bases lay outside the gene matches. The CDR3 length is 16 residues. In DNA, the CDR3 is TGTGCCAGCAGCGTAGACCCGACAGGGGGTATTTCACCCCTCCACTTT. This encodes CASSVDPTGGISPLHF.

This chain uses TRBV5-6 with TRBJ2-3; 10 bases line up with TRBD1. V gave up 4 bases and J gave up 4 bases; unmatched junction bases: 15. This CDR3 is 18 amino acids long. Germline CDR1 is SGHDT and CDR2 is YYEEEE. CDR3 coding DNA: TGTGCCAGCAGCCCCTTGGAGATTGGACAGGGGGTGCCAGATACGCAGTATTTT. It codes for CASSPLEIGQGVPDTQYF.

The chain has TRBV30 and TRBJ1-1; 9 positions match TRBD1. With 3 bases clipped from V and 8 bases from J, the junction kept 10 bases outside the gene matches. The CDR3 spans 14 residues. Looked up from germline, CDR1 is GTSNPN and CDR2 is SVGIG (reference sequence). The CDR3 coding sequence is TGTGCCTGGAGCCCCCGGGACAGGGTACCCGAAGCTTTCTTT. This gives the protein CAWSPRDRVPEAFF.

V gene TRBV29-1 combines with J gene TRBJ2-7; 9 nucleotides line up with TRBD1. Germline V CDR1 and CDR2: SQVTM, ANQGSEA. The CDR3 runs 14 residues. Trimming took 0 bases from V and 6 from J; bases not matched to a gene: 6. The CDR3 coding sequence is TGCAGCGTTGAAGATAGACAGGGGGATGGCGAGCAGTACTTC. Residues: CSVEDRQGDGEQYF.

The rearrangement links TRBV11-2 to TRBJ1-2; D might be TRBD1 (5 bases). CDR1 is SGHAT, CDR2 FQNNGV, per germline. V lost 5 bases and J lost 0, with 10 bases in between. This CDR3 is built from 14 residues. The chain's CDR3 is CASSPTGANYGYTF. The CDR3 DNA reads TGTGCCAGCAGCCCCACGGGGGCTAACTATGGCTACACCTTC.

This clone has just a few counts. The rearrangement uses TRBV25-1 and TRBJ2-1; a weak D match, TRBD2 (7 bases). CDR1 is MGHDK, CDR2 SYGVNS, per germline. The CDR3 loop spans 15 amino acids. The V end was cut by 6 bases, the J end by 7 bases, with 19 bases between. CDR3 sequence reads: CASSQGGRAGNEQFF. The DNA for the CDR3 is TGTGCCAGCAGCCAAGGGGGGAGGGCCGGTAATGAGCAGTTCTTC.

J is TRBJ1-4 and V is TRBV6-5, with D possibly matching TRBD1 (5 bases). Germline loops: CDR1 MNHEY, CDR2 SVGAGI. CDR3 size: 12 residues. Trimming removed 0 bases from V and 10 bases from J, with 6 bases in between. The CDR3 bases are TGTGCCAGCAGTTACTCGGGGGGAAAACTGTTTTTT. Amino acids: CASSYSGGKLFF.

V is TRBV3-1 (or the pseudogene TRBV3-2) and J is TRBJ1-2; 8 bases agree with TRBD1. This CDR3 comprises 13 residues. Germline CDR1 is LGHDT and CDR2 is YNNKEL (reference sequence). V dropped 5 bases and J dropped 4; count of bases not matched to a gene: 3. CDR3 nucleotides: TGTGCCAGCAGCTTGGACAGGGTCTATGGCTACACCTTC. Its protein product is CASSLDRVYGYTF.

The chain is built from TRBV27 and TRBJ2-1; no clear D. Trimming removed 5 bases at V and 0 bases at J, with 11 bases between. Looked up from germline, CDR1 is MNHEY and CDR2 is SMNVEV (reference sequence). This CDR3 spans 15 amino acids. CDR3 nucleotide sequence: TGTGCCAGCAGTCCGCCCCGCAGCTCCTACAATGAGCAGTTCTTC. Its protein product is CASSPPRSSYNEQFF.